The source of this TCR beta chain is a study of Ad26.COV2.S vaccination and SARS-CoV-2 variants. General observations from the study: Vaccinated individuals (as opposed to placebo recipients) had higher spike-specific TCR breadth. Substantial breadth was reported for post-vaccination spike-specific CD8+ and CD4+ T cells.

Concerning this clone: Its antigen is not known.

Some clones are missing from TCRdb's copy, which holds only in-frame ones; the method was immunoSEQ multiplex PCR. Counted here are some 350,000 clones, about 90% occurring once; the ten biggest clones make up under 4%. V dropped 0 bases and J dropped 4 bases, with 12 bases sitting between them. The germline gives CDR1 LGHNA, CDR2 YSLEER. CDR3 length: 16 residues. Sequenced material: peripheral blood, taken after recovery from COVID-19. The TCR was taken from a human donor who had recovered from COVID-19. The rearrangement uses TRBV4-3 and TRBJ1-4; the D is unclear. The CDR3 region has the DNA TGCGCCAGCAGCCAAGATTCGGCCCCCCTTAATGAAAAACTGTTTTTT. Translating it yields CASSQDSAPLNEKLFF.